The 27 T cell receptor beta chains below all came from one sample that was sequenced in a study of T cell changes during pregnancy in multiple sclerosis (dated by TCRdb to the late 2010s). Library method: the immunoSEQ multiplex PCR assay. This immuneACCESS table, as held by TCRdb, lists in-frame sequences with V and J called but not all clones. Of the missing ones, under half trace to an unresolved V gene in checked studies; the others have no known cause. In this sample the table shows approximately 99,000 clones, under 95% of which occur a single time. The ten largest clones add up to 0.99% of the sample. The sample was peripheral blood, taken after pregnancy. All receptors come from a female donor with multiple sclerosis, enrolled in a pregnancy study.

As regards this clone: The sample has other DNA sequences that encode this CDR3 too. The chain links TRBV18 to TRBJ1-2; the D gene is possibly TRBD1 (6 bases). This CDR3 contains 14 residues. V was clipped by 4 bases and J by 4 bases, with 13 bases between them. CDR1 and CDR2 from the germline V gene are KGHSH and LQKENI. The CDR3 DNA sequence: TGTGCCAGCTCACTGAGACAGGACGGCTATGGCTACACCTTC. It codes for CASSLRQDGYGYTF.

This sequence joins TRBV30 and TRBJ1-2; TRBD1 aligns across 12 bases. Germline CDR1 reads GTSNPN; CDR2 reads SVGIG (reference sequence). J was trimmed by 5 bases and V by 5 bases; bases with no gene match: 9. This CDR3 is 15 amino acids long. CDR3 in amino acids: CAWRNRDRGHYGYTF. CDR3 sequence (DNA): TGTGCCTGGCGTAATCGGGACAGGGGGCATTATGGCTACACCTTC.

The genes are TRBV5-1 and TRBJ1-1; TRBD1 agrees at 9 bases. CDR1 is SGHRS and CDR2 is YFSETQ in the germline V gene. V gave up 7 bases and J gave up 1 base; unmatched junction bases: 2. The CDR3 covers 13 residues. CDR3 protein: CASGTGQNTEAFF. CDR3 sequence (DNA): TGCGCCAGCGGGACAGGGCAGAACACTGAAGCTTTCTTT.

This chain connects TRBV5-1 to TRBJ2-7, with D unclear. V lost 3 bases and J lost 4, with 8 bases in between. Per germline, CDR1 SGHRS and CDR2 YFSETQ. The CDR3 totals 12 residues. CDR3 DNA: TGCGCCAGCAGCTCGGGTGGGTACGAGCAGTACTTC. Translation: CASSSGGYEQYF.

CDR3 in DNA: TGTGCCAGTAGTGAACAGCTAACGGGGGATACCCAGTACTTC. Its translation is CASSEQLTGDTQYF. The chain employs TRBV19 and TRBJ2-5, with D perhaps TRBD2 (6 bases). This CDR3 has 14 residues. V was trimmed by 5 bases and J by 8 bases, leaving 18 bases between them. In germline, CDR1 is LNHDA, CDR2 SQIVND (reference sequence). Supplemented by reference TRBV19 and TRBJ2-5, the full variable domain reads DGGITQSPKYLFRKEGQNVTLSCEQNLNHDAMYWYRQDPGQGLRLIYYSQIVNDFQKGDIAEGYSVSREKKESFPLTVTSAQKNPTAFYLCASSEQLTGDTQYFGPGTRLLVL.

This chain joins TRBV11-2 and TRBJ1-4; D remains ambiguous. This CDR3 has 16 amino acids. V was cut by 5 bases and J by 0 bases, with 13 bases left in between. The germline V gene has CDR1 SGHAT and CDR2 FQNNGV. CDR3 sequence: CASSRFQRPTNEKLFF. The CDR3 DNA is TGTGCCAGCAGCCGTTTTCAGCGACCAACTAATGAAAAACTGTTTTTT.

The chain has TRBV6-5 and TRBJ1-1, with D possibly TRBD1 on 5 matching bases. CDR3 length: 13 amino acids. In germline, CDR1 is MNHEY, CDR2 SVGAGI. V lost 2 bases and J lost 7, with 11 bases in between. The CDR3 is CASSYPVGGEAFF. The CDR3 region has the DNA TGTGCCAGCAGTTACCCCGTGGGGGGTGAAGCTTTCTTT.

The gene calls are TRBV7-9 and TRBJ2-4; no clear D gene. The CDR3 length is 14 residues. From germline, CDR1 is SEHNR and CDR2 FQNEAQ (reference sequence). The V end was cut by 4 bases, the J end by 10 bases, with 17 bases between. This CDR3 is CASSSHEFTAIQYF. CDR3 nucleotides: TGTGCCAGCAGCTCTCACGAGTTTACAGCTATTCAGTACTTC.

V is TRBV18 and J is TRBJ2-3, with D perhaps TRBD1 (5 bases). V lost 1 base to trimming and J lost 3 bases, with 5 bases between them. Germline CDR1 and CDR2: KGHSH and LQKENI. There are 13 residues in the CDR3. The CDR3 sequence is CASSPQGTDTQYF. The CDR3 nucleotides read TGTGCCAGCTCACCACAGGGGACAGATACGCAGTATTTT.

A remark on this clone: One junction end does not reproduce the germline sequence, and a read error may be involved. The CDR3 region has the DNA TGTGCCAGCAGCTTAGCATCCCCCTCGGCTAGCGGGAGTAGCTTC. It yields the protein CASSLASPSASGSSF. The chain recombines TRBV11-2 with TRBJ2-7; 10 bases match TRBD2. This CDR3 region has 15 residues. Germline values: CDR1 SGHAT, CDR2 FQNNGV.

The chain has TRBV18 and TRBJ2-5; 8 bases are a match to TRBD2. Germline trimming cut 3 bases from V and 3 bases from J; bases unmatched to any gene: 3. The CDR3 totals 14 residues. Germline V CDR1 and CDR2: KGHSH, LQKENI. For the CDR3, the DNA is TGTGCCAGCTCACCGGGACTAGGGAAAGAGACCCAGTACTTC. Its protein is CASSPGLGKETQYF.

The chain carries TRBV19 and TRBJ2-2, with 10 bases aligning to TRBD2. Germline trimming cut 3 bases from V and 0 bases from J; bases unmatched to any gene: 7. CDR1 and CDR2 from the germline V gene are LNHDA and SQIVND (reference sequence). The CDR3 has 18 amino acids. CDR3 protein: CASSIRLAGLANTGELFF. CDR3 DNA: TGTGCCAGTAGTATCCGACTAGCGGGCCTCGCGAACACCGGGGAGCTGTTTTTT. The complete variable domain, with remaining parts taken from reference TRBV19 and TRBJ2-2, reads DGGITQSPKYLFRKEGQNVTLSCEQNLNHDAMYWYRQDPGQGLRLIYYSQIVNDFQKGDIAEGYSVSREKKESFPLTVTSAQKNPTAFYLCASSIRLAGLANTGELFFGEGSRLTVL.

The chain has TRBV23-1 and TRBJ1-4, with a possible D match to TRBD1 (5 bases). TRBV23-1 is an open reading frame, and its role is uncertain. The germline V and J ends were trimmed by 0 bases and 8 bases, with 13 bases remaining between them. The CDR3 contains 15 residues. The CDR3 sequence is CASSQSSGLEEKLFF. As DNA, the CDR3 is TGCGCCAGCAGTCAATCGTCAGGGTTAGAGGAAAAACTGTTTTTT.

DNA of the CDR3: TGCGCCAGCAGCCGAGGACAGGGCGGCTACACCTTC. It codes for CASSRGQGGYTF. This sequence joins TRBV5-1 and TRBJ1-2; the match to TRBD1 covers 8 bases. The V segment lost 4 bases and the J segment 8 bases; nucleotides outside the gene matches: 4. Germline V CDR1 and CDR2: SGHRS, YFSETQ. CDR3 length: 12 amino acids.

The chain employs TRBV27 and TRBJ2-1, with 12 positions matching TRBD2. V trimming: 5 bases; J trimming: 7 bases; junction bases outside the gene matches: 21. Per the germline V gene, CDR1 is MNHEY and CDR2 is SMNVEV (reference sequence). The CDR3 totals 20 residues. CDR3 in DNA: TGTGCCAGCAGTCAAACCCCGACTAGCGGGAGTAGGCCCGGTTGGAATGAGCAGTTCTTC. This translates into CASSQTPTSGSRPGWNEQFF.

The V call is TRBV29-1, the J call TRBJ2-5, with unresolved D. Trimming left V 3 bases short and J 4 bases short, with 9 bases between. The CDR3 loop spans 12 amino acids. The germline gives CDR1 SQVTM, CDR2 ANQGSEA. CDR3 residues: CSVDRPGETQYF. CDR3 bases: TGCAGCGTTGACAGGCCCGGAGAGACCCAGTACTTC.

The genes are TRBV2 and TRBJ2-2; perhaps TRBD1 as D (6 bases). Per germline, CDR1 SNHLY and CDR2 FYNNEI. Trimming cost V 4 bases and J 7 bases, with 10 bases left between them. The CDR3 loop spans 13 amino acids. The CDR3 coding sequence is TGTGCCAGCAGTGGTGAGGGGGTCGGGGAGCTGTTTTTT. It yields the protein CASSGEGVGELFF.

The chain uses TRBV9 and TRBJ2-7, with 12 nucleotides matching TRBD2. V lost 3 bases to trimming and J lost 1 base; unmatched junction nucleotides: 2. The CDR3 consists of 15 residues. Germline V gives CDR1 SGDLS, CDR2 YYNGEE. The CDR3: CASSDGTSGSYEQYF. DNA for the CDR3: TGTGCCAGCAGCGATGGGACTAGCGGGTCCTACGAGCAGTACTTC.

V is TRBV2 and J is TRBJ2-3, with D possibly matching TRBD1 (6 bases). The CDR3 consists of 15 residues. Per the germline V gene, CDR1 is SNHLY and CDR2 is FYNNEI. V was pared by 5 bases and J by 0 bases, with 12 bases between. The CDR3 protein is CASSPEQGSTDTQYF. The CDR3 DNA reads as TGTGCCAGCAGTCCCGAGCAGGGGAGCACAGATACGCAGTATTTT.

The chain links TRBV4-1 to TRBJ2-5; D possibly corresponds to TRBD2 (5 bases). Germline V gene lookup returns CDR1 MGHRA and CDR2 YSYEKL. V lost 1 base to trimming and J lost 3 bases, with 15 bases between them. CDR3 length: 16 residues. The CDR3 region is CASSQAGEIKKETQYF. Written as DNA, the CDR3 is TGCGCCAGCAGCCAAGCCGGGGAGATAAAAAAAGAGACCCAGTACTTC.

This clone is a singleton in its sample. The chain's CDR3 is CASSFASVGYEQYF. Here the CDR3 DNA reads TGTGCCAGCAGTTTCGCTAGCGTTGGGTACGAGCAGTACTTC. The chain employs TRBV27 and TRBJ2-7, with TRBD2 as a possible D gene (6 bases). Looked up from germline, CDR1 is MNHEY and CDR2 is SMNVEV (reference sequence). The germline V and J ends were trimmed by 3 bases and 4 bases, with 13 bases remaining between them. The CDR3 loop spans 14 amino acids.

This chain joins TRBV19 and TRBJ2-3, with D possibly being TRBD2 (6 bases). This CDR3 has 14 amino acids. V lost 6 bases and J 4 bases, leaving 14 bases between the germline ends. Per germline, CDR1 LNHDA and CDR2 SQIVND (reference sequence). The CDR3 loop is CASSLSGFADTQYF. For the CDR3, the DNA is TGTGCCAGTAGCCTTAGCGGCTTCGCAGATACGCAGTATTTT.

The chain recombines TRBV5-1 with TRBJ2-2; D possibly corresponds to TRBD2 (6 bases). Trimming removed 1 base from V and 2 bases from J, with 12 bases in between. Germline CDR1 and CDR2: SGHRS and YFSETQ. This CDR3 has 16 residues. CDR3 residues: CASSLREAGNTGELFF. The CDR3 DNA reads TGCGCCAGCAGCTTGAGAGAAGCGGGCAACACCGGGGAGCTGTTTTTT.

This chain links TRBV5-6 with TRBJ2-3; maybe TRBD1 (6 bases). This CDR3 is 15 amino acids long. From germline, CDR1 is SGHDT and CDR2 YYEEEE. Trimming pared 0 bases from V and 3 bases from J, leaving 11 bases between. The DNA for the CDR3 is TGTGCCAGCAGCTTGGTAACAGGGCAAACAGATACGCAGTATTTT. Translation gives CASSLVTGQTDTQYF.

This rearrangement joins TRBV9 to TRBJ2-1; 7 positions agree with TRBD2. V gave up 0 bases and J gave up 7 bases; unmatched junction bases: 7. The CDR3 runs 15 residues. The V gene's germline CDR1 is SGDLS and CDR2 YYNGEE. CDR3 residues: CASSVASGGWNEQFF. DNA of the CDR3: TGTGCCAGCAGCGTAGCTTCGGGAGGATGGAATGAGCAGTTCTTC. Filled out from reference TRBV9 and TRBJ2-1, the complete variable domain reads DSGVTQTPKHLITATGQRVTLRCSPRSGDLSVYWYQQSLDQGLQFLIQYYNGEERAKGNILERFSAQQFPDLHSELNLSSLELGDSALYFCASSVASGGWNEQFFGPGTRLTVL.

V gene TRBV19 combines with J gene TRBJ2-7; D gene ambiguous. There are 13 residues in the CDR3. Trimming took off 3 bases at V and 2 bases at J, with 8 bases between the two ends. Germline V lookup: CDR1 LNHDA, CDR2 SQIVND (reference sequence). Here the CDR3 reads CASSMSAPYEQYF. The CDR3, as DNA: TGTGCCAGTAGTATGTCTGCGCCCTACGAGCAGTACTTC.

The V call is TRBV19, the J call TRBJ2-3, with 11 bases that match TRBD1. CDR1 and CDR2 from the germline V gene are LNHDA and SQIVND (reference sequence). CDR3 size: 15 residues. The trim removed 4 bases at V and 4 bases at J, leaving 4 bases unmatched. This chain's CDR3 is CASSTDRGQADTQYF. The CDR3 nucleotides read TGTGCCAGTAGTACGGACAGGGGGCAAGCAGATACGCAGTATTTT.